The 21 T cell receptor beta chains below were found in one sample sequenced in a study of blood T cell repertoires in COVID-19. TCRdb keeps only in-frame clones here, not all; method: immunoSEQ multiplex PCR. This sample has roughly 140,000 clones, with around 82% found just once. The source material was PBMCs or T cells enriched from blood (not recorded which). These receptors all stem from a man aged 45-65 years in a cohort exposed to, infected with or recovered from COVID-19 (not recorded which).

The V and J genes are TRBV19 and TRBJ1-1; 11 nucleotides align to TRBD1. V gave up 7 bases and J gave up 5 bases; unmatched junction bases: 9. Germline V gene sequence: CDR1 LNHDA, CDR2 SQIVND (reference sequence). The CDR3 is 15 amino acids. CDR3 nucleotide sequence: TGTGCCAGTACCCGGACAGGGGGCAGGTGGACTGAAGCTTTCTTT. Translation: CASTRTGGRWTEAFF.

The genes are TRBV9 and TRBJ2-1; 7 nucleotides align to TRBD2. Germline V lookup: CDR1 SGDLS, CDR2 YYNGEE. The V segment lost 3 bases and the J segment 0 bases; nucleotides outside the gene matches: 3. CDR3 length equals 15 residues. CDR3: CASSAGGSSYNEQFF. The CDR3 nucleotides read TGTGCCAGCAGCGCGGGGGGTAGCTCCTACAATGAGCAGTTCTTC.

V usage is TRBV9 and J usage is TRBJ2-2, with 8 nucleotides matching TRBD1. V dropped 3 bases and J dropped 7; count of bases not matched to a gene: 8. The CDR3 spans 15 residues. Germline V gives CDR1 SGDLS, CDR2 YYNGEE. CDR3 DNA sequence: TGTGCCAGCAGCGCCTCTGGGACAGGCGGCGGGGAGCTGTTTTTT. It is translated as CASSASGTGGGELFF.

This clone was counted only a few times. The chain has TRBV5-4 and TRBJ2-7; 8 positions match TRBD2. The CDR3 runs 16 residues. The trim removed 3 bases at V and 0 bases at J, leaving 8 bases unmatched. CDR1 and CDR2 from the germline V gene are SGHNT and YYREEE (reference sequence). CDR3 region: CASSSLAGGISYEQYF. DNA for the CDR3: TGTGCCAGCAGCTCCCTGGCGGGGGGAATCTCCTACGAGCAGTACTTC.

J is TRBJ2-7 and V is TRBV7-9; TRBD1 is a possible D gene (6 bases). The CDR3 is 14 amino acids. CDR1 is SEHNR and CDR2 is FQNEAQ in the germline V gene (reference sequence). V was clipped by 3 bases and J by 2 bases, with 11 bases between them. The CDR3 nucleotides are TGTGCCAGCAGCTTTATGACAGGAACCTACGAGCAGTACTTC. Translation: CASSFMTGTYEQYF.

The rearrangement joins TRBV7-9 to TRBJ2-4, with 9 bases identical to TRBD1. V trimming: 6 bases; J trimming: 15 bases; junction bases outside the gene matches: 9. CDR1 is SEHNR, CDR2 FQNEAQ, per germline (reference sequence). CDR3 length: 12 residues. As DNA, the CDR3 is TGTGCCAGCAGTCCCGGGACAGGGCAAAGGTACTTC. Residues: CASSPGTGQRYF.

The chain joins TRBV9 to TRBJ2-1; D call uncertain. Germline CDR1 and CDR2: SGDLS and YYNGEE. Trimming took 0 bases from V and 5 from J, leaving 12 bases between them. The CDR3 loop spans 15 amino acids. The CDR3 DNA reads as TGTGCCAGCAGCGTAGGGGCACTGACGCACAATGAGCAGTTCTTC. Encoded protein: CASSVGALTHNEQFF.

The chain has TRBV28 and TRBJ1-1, with D perhaps matching TRBD1 (6 bases). The V gene lost 6 bases and the J gene lost 7 bases, with 15 bases spanning the gap. The germline V gene has CDR1 MDHEN and CDR2 SYDVKM. This CDR3 region has 13 residues. The CDR3 nucleotides read TGTGCCAGCAGCCAACAGGGTGCAATTGAAGCTTTCTTT. It yields the protein CASSQQGAIEAFF.

This clone was counted only a few times. The sample holds other DNA sequences that translate to the same CDR3. The V gene is TRBV3-1 (or the pseudogene TRBV3-2), the J gene TRBJ2-3, with 11 bases lining up with TRBD2. Germline-derived CDR1 and CDR2 are LGHDT and YNNKEL (reference sequence). With V trimmed by 0 bases and J by 4 bases, 6 bases remained unmatched. This CDR3 spans 17 amino acids. This CDR3 reads CASSQEGLAGGPDTQYF. CDR3 sequence (DNA): TGTGCCAGCAGCCAAGAAGGTCTAGCGGGAGGCCCAGATACGCAGTATTTT.

The CDR3 spells CASRKRGSQETQYF. Written as DNA, the CDR3 is TGTGCCAGCAGGAAGCGGGGGAGCCAAGAGACCCAGTACTTC. The V gene is TRBV5-8, the J gene TRBJ2-5, with 8 bases that match TRBD2. V lost 5 bases and J lost 1; bases outside the gene matches: 4. The CDR3 loop spans 14 amino acids. Germline CDR1 reads SGHTS; CDR2 reads YDEGEE.

The genes are TRBV6-2 or TRBV6-3 and TRBJ2-5, with 8 bases that match TRBD2. Trimming removed 4 bases from V and 0 bases from J; junction bases left unmatched: 4. Germline lookup yields CDR1 MNHEY and CDR2 SVGEGT. This CDR3 comprises 15 residues. The CDR3 DNA reads as TGTGCCAGCAGTTCGCGGGGGGTCCACCAAGAGACCCAGTACTTC. Residues: CASSSRGVHQETQYF.

The chain links TRBV29-1 to TRBJ2-5; D is perhaps TRBD1 (6 bases). The CDR3 is made up of 13 amino acids. Germline lookup yields CDR1 SQVTM and CDR2 ANQGSEA. Trimming took 2 bases from V and 5 from J, leaving 12 bases between them. As DNA, the CDR3 is TGCAGCGTTGAACAGGGGATGATGGAGACCCAGTACTTC. This translates into CSVEQGMMETQYF. Variable domain in full (rest from reference TRBV29-1 and TRBJ2-5): SAVISQKPSRDICQRGTSLTIQCQVDSQVTMMFWYRQQPGQSLTLIATANQGSEATYESGFVIDKFPISRPNLTFSTLTVSNMSPEDSSIYLCSVEQGMMETQYFGPGTRLLVL.

The chain combines TRBV5-6 with TRBJ2-7, with 12 bases aligning to TRBD2. Germline V gene sequence: CDR1 SGHDT, CDR2 YYEEEE. J gave up 3 bases and V 4 bases, and 8 bases lay outside the gene matches. This CDR3 has 16 residues. CDR3 sequence reads: CASSPGLAGRSYEQYF. CDR3 DNA sequence: TGTGCCAGCAGCCCCGGACTAGCGGGGCGAAGCTACGAGCAGTACTTC.

This rearrangement joins TRBV3-1 (or the pseudogene TRBV3-2) to TRBJ2-1; 8 positions match TRBD2. CDR1 LGHDT and CDR2 YNNKEL come from the germline V gene (reference sequence). J was trimmed by 2 bases and V by 5 bases; bases with no gene match: 14. This CDR3 has 18 amino acids. The CDR3: CASSVQGFRGGTYNEQFF. CDR3 DNA: TGTGCCAGCAGCGTACAGGGTTTTCGCGGGGGGACCTACAATGAGCAGTTCTTC.

V gene TRBV4-3 combines with J gene TRBJ2-7; D is unclear. CDR1 and CDR2 from the germline V gene are LGHNA and YSLEER. There are 13 residues in the CDR3. V lost 0 bases and J 6 bases, leaving 9 bases between the germline ends. The CDR3 nucleotides read TGCGCCAGCAGCCAAGATCTCATCGGCGAGCAGTACTTC. It is translated as CASSQDLIGEQYF.

This sequence joins TRBV18 and TRBJ2-7; 11 positions match TRBD1. Trimming took 2 bases from V and 3 from J; bases not matched to a gene: 3. The CDR3 is 15 amino acids. Germline values: CDR1 KGHSH, CDR2 LQKENI. The CDR3 spells CASSPRDRGFYEQYF. The CDR3 bases are TGTGCCAGCTCACCAAGGGACAGGGGGTTCTACGAGCAGTACTTC.

The chain has TRBV7-6 and TRBJ2-1, with a possible D match to TRBD2 (5 bases). The CDR3 runs to 16 residues. Germline lookup yields CDR1 SGHVS and CDR2 FNYEAQ. The germline V and J ends were trimmed by 5 bases and 0 bases, with 14 bases remaining between them. CDR3 bases: TGTGCCAGCAGCCCCGGGGATCTGATCTCCTACAATGAGCAGTTCTTC. Translated: CASSPGDLISYNEQFF.

V gene TRBV30 combines with J gene TRBJ1-6; D is uncertain. Germline V gene lookup returns CDR1 GTSNPN and CDR2 SVGIG (reference sequence). The CDR3 extends over 15 amino acids. V was cut by 3 bases and J by 7 bases, with 16 bases left in between. The CDR3 region has the DNA TGTGCCTGGAGCCCGGCGGACGGGATGAATTCACCCCTCCACTTT. Protein: CAWSPADGMNSPLHF. Drawing the rest from reference TRBV30 and TRBJ1-6, the complete variable domain is SQTIHQWPATLVQPVGSPLSLECTVEGTSNPNLYWYRQAAGRGLQLLFYSVGIGQISSEVPQNLSASRPQDRQFILSSKKLLLSDSGFYLCAWSPADGMNSPLHFGNGTRLTVT.

The rearrangement uses TRBV28 and TRBJ2-7, with 7 bases lining up with TRBD1. Germline loops: CDR1 MDHEN, CDR2 SYDVKM. The CDR3 contains 15 residues. With V trimmed by 10 bases and J by 0 bases, 12 bases remained unmatched. The CDR3 DNA sequence: TGTGCCACCACCCTCCCCAGGGGGTCCTCCTACGAGCAGTACTTC. It encodes CATTLPRGSSYEQYF.

The CDR3 nucleotides read TGTGCCAGCAGCTTGGGCGGAGCAGTCCTCTACAATGAGCAGTTCTTC. Residues: CASSLGGAVLYNEQFF. The chain couples TRBV5-5 to TRBJ2-1, with D unresolved. Germline values: CDR1 SGHKS, CDR2 YYEKEE (reference sequence). This CDR3 contains 16 residues. Trimming shortened V by 0 bases and J by 3 bases, and 13 bases separated the two germline ends.

The chain combines TRBV18 with TRBJ2-4, with TRBD1 matching over 9 bases. The CDR3 covers 15 residues. Germline-derived CDR1 and CDR2 are KGHSH and LQKENI. The trim removed 2 bases at V and 6 bases at J, leaving 5 bases unmatched. This CDR3 reads CASSPEGQGLNIQYF. The CDR3 DNA reads as TGTGCCAGCTCACCAGAGGGACAGGGTTTAAACATTCAGTACTTC.